Shown below are 22 T cell receptor beta chains from a single sample sequenced in a study of cytomegalovirus exposure and HLA in healthy donors (dated by TCRdb to 2016 to 2017). Libraries were prepared through the immunoSEQ multiplex PCR assay. For the multiplex PCR, a mixture combining 60 forward primers for TCR Vbeta segments and 13 reverse primers for TCR Jbeta segments was used. TCRdb took this table from immuneACCESS and kept in-frame rearrangements with V and J called. Such tables lack part of the clones; where checked against another copy, unresolved V genes explain under half of the gap, and the rest is unexplained. For this sample, the table gives fewer than 150,000 clones. The ten largest make up 2% to 3% of the sample. Sequencing was carried out using PBMCs. The receptors come from a man aged 35-49 years in good health and CMV-seronegative.

This chain joins TRBV19 and TRBJ2-6; TRBD1 is a possible D gene (6 bases). Trimming stripped 5 bases from V and 0 bases from J, with 8 bases between. In germline, CDR1 is LNHDA, CDR2 SQIVND (reference sequence). The CDR3 has 15 residues. CDR3 residues: CASSDRFSGANVLTF. The CDR3 DNA follows: TGTGCCAGTAGTGACAGGTTCTCTGGGGCCAACGTCCTGACTTTC.

The genes are TRBV7-7 and TRBJ2-5, with 9 bases aligning to TRBD2. Germline V gives CDR1 SSHAT, CDR2 FNYEAQ (reference sequence). V was pared by 5 bases and J by 2 bases, with 3 bases of the junction left unmatched. This CDR3 region has 14 residues. The DNA for the CDR3 is TGTGCCAGCAGCATGGGACTAGCACAAGAGACCCAGTACTTC. As protein: CASSMGLAQETQYF. The variable domain in full, with the rest retrieved from reference TRBV7-7 and TRBJ2-5, is GAGVSQSPRYKVTKRGQDVTLRCDPISSHATLYWYQQALGQGPEFLTYFNYEAQPDKSGLPSDRFSAERPEGSISTLTIQRTEQRDSAMYRCASSMGLAQETQYFGPGTRLLVL.

This rearrangement joins TRBV12-1 to TRBJ1-6. TRBV12-1 is a listed pseudogene. This CDR3 is 16 amino acids long. DNA for the CDR3: TGTGCCAGCAGCTCTGCGGAGGGGTCCTATAATTCACCCCTCCACTTT. The encoded protein is CASSSAEGSYNSPLHF.

The rearrangement uses TRBV10-3 and TRBJ2-5, with TRBD2 as a possible D gene (6 bases). With the DNA end fitting TRBJ2-7 better, the J assignment may be wrong. Germline assignment: CDR1 ENHRY and CDR2 SYGVKD. The CDR3 extends over 12 amino acids. In DNA, the CDR3 is TGTGCCATCAATCAGCAGGGACTCGAGCAGTACTTC. Encoded protein: CAINQQGLEQYF.

The V call is TRBV19, the J call TRBJ1-5; D is unresolved. Looked up from germline, CDR1 is LNHDA and CDR2 is SQIVND (reference sequence). V lost 0 bases to trimming and J lost 2 bases, with 11 bases between them. This CDR3 region has 16 residues. This chain's CDR3 is CASSIDQQSGNQPQHF. CDR3 coding DNA: TGTGCCAGTAGTATAGACCAGCAGAGCGGCAATCAGCCCCAGCATTTT.

Here the CDR3 reads CASSVAGGAVELFF. CDR3 bases: TGTGCCAGCAGCGTAGCTGGGGGGGCCGTGGAGCTGTTTTTT. The chain joins TRBV9 to TRBJ2-2; perhaps TRBD2 as D (7 bases). The V gene lost 0 bases and the J gene lost 10 bases, with 13 bases spanning the gap. Germline loops: CDR1 SGDLS, CDR2 YYNGEE. The CDR3 is 14 amino acids.

The chain has TRBV18 and TRBJ1-1; D uncertain. Trimming took 0 bases from V and 7 from J, leaving 9 bases between them. There are 13 residues in the CDR3. Germline V gene data show CDR1 as KGHSH and CDR2 as LQKENI. The CDR3 bases are TGTGCCAGCTCACCACCGCCGGGGAGTGAAGCTTTCTTT. Translating gives CASSPPPGSEAFF.

The chain links TRBV13 to TRBJ2-2, with D possibly matching TRBD2 (6 bases). The CDR3 extends over 15 amino acids. The germline V and J ends were trimmed by 3 bases and 1 base, with 9 bases remaining between them. From germline, CDR1 is PRHDT and CDR2 FYEKMQ (reference sequence). This chain's CDR3 is CASSFGGLNTGELFF. CDR3 nucleotides: TGTGCCAGCAGCTTCGGGGGATTGAACACCGGGGAGCTGTTTTTT. The whole variable domain, filled in from reference TRBV13 and TRBJ2-2, reads AAGVIQSPRHLIKEKRETATLKCYPIPRHDTVYWYQQGPGQDPQFLISFYEKMQSDKGSIPDRFSAQQFSDYHSELNMSSLELGDSALYFCASSFGGLNTGELFFGEGSRLTVL.

The genes are TRBV10-2 and TRBJ1-6; D may be TRBD1 (6 bases). The CDR3 loop spans 15 amino acids. Germline V gene data show CDR1 as WSHSY and CDR2 as SAAADI. V was cut by 5 bases and J by 7 bases, with 15 bases left in between. The CDR3 region has the DNA TGCGCCAGCAGTACCATACAGGGCGGCAATTCACCCCTCCACTTT. This codes for CASSTIQGGNSPLHF.

The rearrangement uses TRBV29-1 and TRBJ2-5, with TRBD1 as a possible D gene (7 bases). The J call may not be correct, given that the DNA end is closer to TRBJ2-7. CDR1 and CDR2 from the germline V gene are SQVTM and ANQGSEA. This CDR3 contains 14 residues. The CDR3, as DNA: TGCAGCGTTGCTCTCGCCTGGCAGGGGGGCGAGCAGTACTTC. Protein product: CSVALAWQGGEQYF.

The chain uses TRBV5-6 and TRBJ2-3; D uncertain. V was cut by 4 bases and J by 2 bases, with 20 bases left in between. From germline, CDR1 is SGHDT and CDR2 YYEEEE. This CDR3 is built from 17 residues. CDR3 DNA: TGTGCCAGCAGCAGTGGGCGAAGGTATACTTTCACAGATACGCAGTATTTT. Its translation: CASSSGRRYTFTDTQYF.

The chain employs TRBV9 and TRBJ1-2; D is uncertain. This CDR3 contains 13 residues. Germline CDR1 reads SGDLS; CDR2 reads YYNGEE. Trimming took 5 bases from V and 8 from J, leaving 16 bases between them. Written as DNA, the CDR3 is TGTGCCAGCAGGAACCCGGACTTAACGGGCTACACCTTC. Residues: CASRNPDLTGYTF.

J is TRBJ1-4 and V is TRBV4-1, with 7 bases aligning to TRBD1. CDR1 MGHRA and CDR2 YSYEKL come from the germline V gene. J gave up 0 bases and V 0 bases, and 10 bases lay outside the gene matches. The CDR3 extends over 19 amino acids. CDR3 bases: TGCGCCAGCAGCCAAGAAGGGGGACAGAGCACTGCAACTAATGAAAAACTGTTTTTT. Translated, it gives CASSQEGGQSTATNEKLFF.

The chain links TRBV7-2 to TRBJ2-3, with D hard to call. Trimming took off 2 bases at V and 0 bases at J, with 12 bases between the two ends. CDR1 is SGHTA and CDR2 is FQGNSA in the germline V gene. The CDR3 length is 16 residues. The CDR3 DNA sequence: TGTGCCAGCAGCTTACAGACTTTTCTCAGCACAGATACGCAGTATTTT. Its protein product is CASSLQTFLSTDTQYF.

This chain connects TRBV4-2 to TRBJ1-4, with D possibly matching TRBD1 (6 bases). This CDR3 is built from 17 residues. Germline CDR1 and CDR2: LGHNA and YNFKEQ. V was pared by 1 base and J by 5 bases, with 17 bases between. In DNA form, the CDR3 reads TGTGCCAGCAGCCAAGGAGGGAACAGGGCACCCAATGAAAAACTGTTTTTT. It specifies CASSQGGNRAPNEKLFF.

Of note for this clone: The same CDR3 arises from other DNA sequences in this sample as well. The V call is TRBV6-1, the J call TRBJ2-7, with D possibly TRBD2 on 6 matching bases. V was clipped by 5 bases and J by 4 bases, with 12 bases between them. Germline V gene sequence: CDR1 MNHNS, CDR2 SASEGT. The CDR3 loop spans 13 amino acids. In nucleotides, the CDR3 is TGTGCCAGCAGTCGGGGGATAGAATACGAGCAGTACTTC. This sequence encodes CASSRGIEYEQYF.

V and J are TRBV4-2 and TRBJ2-3; 10 positions agree with TRBD2. This CDR3 spans 17 amino acids. Germline-derived CDR1 and CDR2 are LGHNA and YNFKEQ. V dropped 0 bases and J dropped 2; count of bases not matched to a gene: 5. The CDR3 region has the DNA TGTGCCAGCAGCCAAGAGTTGAGCGGGGGGGTCACAGATACGCAGTATTTT. Residues: CASSQELSGGVTDTQYF.

The chain is built from TRBV5-1 and TRBJ2-7; TRBD2 matches at 7 bases. CDR3 length: 13 amino acids. Trimming removed 2 bases from V and 6 bases from J; junction bases left unmatched: 5. Per germline, CDR1 SGHRS and CDR2 YFSETQ. The CDR3 DNA reads as TGCGCCAGCAGCTTAGCGGGGAGGAGCGAGCAGTACTTC. Translation gives CASSLAGRSEQYF.

This rearrangement joins TRBV5-4 to TRBJ2-7, with 11 bases identical to TRBD2. J was trimmed by 0 bases and V by 4 bases; bases with no gene match: 3. The CDR3 has 15 amino acids. Germline lookup yields CDR1 SGHNT and CDR2 YYREEE (reference sequence). The CDR3 DNA is TGTGCCAGCAGCGTTACTAGCGGGAGCTCCTACGAGCAGTACTTC. Translation gives CASSVTSGSSYEQYF.

J is TRBJ2-7 and V is TRBV7-8, with 8 bases fitting TRBD1. The J segment lost 3 bases and the V segment lost 3 bases, leaving 4 bases of the junction unmatched. Germline assignment: CDR1 SGHVS and CDR2 FQNEAQ. The CDR3 consists of 14 residues. CDR3 region: CASSLGTGIYEQYF. CDR3 nucleotide sequence: TGTGCCAGCAGCTTGGGGACAGGAATCTACGAGCAGTACTTC.

The gene calls are TRBV5-1 and TRBJ2-7, with 7 bases that match TRBD1. Trimming took 7 bases from V and 3 from J; bases not matched to a gene: 4. This CDR3 spans 12 amino acids. CDR1 is SGHRS, CDR2 YFSETQ, per germline. The CDR3 DNA reads as TGCGCCAGCCGGGGACAGAACTACGAGCAGTACTTC. Its protein is CASRGQNYEQYF.

V gene TRBV4-1 combines with J gene TRBJ2-7; 11 bases are a match to TRBD2. This CDR3 contains 16 residues. Germline trimming cut 4 bases from V and 1 base from J; bases unmatched to any gene: 6. Germline V lookup: CDR1 MGHRA, CDR2 YSYEKL. CDR3 amino acids: CASSLASGGSSYEQYF. The CDR3 coding sequence is TGCGCCAGCAGCCTTGCTAGCGGGGGGTCTTCCTACGAGCAGTACTTC.